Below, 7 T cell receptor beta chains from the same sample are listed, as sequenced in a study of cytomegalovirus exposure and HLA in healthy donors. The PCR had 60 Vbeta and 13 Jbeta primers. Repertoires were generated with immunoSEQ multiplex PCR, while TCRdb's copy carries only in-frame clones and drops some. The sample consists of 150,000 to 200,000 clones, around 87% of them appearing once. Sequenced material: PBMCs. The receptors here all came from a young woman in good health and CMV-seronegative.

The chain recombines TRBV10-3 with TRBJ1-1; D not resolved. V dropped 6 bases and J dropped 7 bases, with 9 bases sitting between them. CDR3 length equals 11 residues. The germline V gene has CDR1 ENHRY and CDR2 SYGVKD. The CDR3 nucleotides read TGTGCCATCAGGACGGACTGTGAAGCTTTCTTT. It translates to CAIRTDCEAFF.

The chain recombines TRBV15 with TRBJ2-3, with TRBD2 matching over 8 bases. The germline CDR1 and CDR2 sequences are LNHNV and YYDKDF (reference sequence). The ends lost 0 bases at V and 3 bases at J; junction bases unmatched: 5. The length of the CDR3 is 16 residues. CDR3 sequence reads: CATSREAGDRTDTQYF. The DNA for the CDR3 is TGTGCCACCAGCAGAGAAGCGGGAGATAGGACAGATACGCAGTATTTT.

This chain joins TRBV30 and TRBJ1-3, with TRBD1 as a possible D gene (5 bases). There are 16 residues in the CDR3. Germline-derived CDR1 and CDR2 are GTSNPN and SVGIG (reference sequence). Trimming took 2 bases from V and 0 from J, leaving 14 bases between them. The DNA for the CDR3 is TGTGCCTGGAGTAAGTCAACAGGTGTCTCTGGAAACACCATATATTTT. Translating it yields CAWSKSTGVSGNTIYF.

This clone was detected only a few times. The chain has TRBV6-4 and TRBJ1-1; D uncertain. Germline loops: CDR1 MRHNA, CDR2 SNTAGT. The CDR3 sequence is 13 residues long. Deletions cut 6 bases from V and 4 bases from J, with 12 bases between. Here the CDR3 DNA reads TGTGCCAGCAGCCGGACGGGATCCACTGAAGCTTTCTTT. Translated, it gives CASSRTGSTEAFF.

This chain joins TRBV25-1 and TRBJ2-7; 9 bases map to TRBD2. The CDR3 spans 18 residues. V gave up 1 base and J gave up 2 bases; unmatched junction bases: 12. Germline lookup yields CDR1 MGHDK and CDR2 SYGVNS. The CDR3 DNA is TGTGCCAGCAGTGAATCCGCCGGGACTAGCCCGAGCGCCTACGAGCAGTACTTC. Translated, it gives CASSESAGTSPSAYEQYF.

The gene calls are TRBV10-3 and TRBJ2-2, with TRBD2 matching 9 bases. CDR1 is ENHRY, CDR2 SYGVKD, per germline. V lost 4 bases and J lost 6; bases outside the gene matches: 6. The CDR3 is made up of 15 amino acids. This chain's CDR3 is CAISAGLAEPGELFF. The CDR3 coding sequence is TGTGCCATCAGTGCGGGACTAGCCGAACCCGGGGAGCTGTTTTTT.

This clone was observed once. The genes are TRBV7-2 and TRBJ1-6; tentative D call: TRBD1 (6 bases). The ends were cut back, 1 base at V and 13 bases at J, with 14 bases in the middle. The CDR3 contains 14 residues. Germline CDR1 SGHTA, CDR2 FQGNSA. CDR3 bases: TGTGCCAGCAGCTTAGGGCAGGGGCCTGACCCCCTCCACTTT. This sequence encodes CASSLGQGPDPLHF.